One and the same sample provided the 23 T cell receptor beta chains below, sequenced in a study of PD-L1 blockade in urothelial cancer. Time point in this sample: peripheral blood 6 weeks after treatment start. This table comes from immunoSEQ multiplex PCR, and its TCRdb copy is limited to in-frame clones, with some not included. Of around 80,000 clones listed, 75% to 95% were seen once; the top ten hold roughly 0.87%. Here the sequenced sample was PBMCs, taken around atezolizumab (anti-PD-L1) treatment. The receptor set was obtained from an elderly woman with urothelial cancer.

This clone was counted only a few times. The chain couples TRBV19 to TRBJ1-1; the match to TRBD1 covers 7 bases. Trimming removed 4 bases from V and 7 bases from J; junction bases left unmatched: 3. This CDR3 contains 12 residues. Germline CDR1 is LNHDA and CDR2 is SQIVND (reference sequence). CDR3 coding DNA: TGTGCCAGTAGTACGAACAGGGGTGAAGCTTTCTTT. It translates to CASSTNRGEAFF.

This sequence joins TRBV5-4 and TRBJ1-2, with D tentatively TRBD1 (6 bases). Deletions cut 5 bases from V and 4 bases from J, with 15 bases between. Germline V gene sequence: CDR1 SGHNT, CDR2 YYREEE (reference sequence). The CDR3 totals 14 residues. CDR3 in amino acids: CASSVGGGAYGYTF. The CDR3 DNA is TGTGCCAGCAGTGTGGGCGGGGGGGCCTATGGCTACACCTTC.

CDR3 protein: CASKFSGQANEAFF. CDR3 in DNA: TGTGCCAGCAAGTTTTCAGGACAGGCAAATGAAGCTTTCTTT. The chain carries TRBV6-6 and TRBJ1-1, with TRBD1 matching 7 bases. V shed 7 bases, J shed 7 bases, and the junction held 12 bases outside the gene matches. This CDR3 has 14 amino acids. The germline V gene encodes CDR1 MNHNY and CDR2 SVGAGI (reference sequence).

The count of this clone is one. The chain has TRBV30 and TRBJ2-1; D is perhaps TRBD1 (5 bases). The CDR3 covers 12 residues. Germline V CDR1 and CDR2: GTSNPN, SVGIG (reference sequence). Trimming cost V 2 bases and J 5 bases, with 7 bases left between them. The CDR3 sequence is CAWSTRDNEQFF. DNA for the CDR3: TGTGCCTGGAGTACCAGGGACAATGAGCAGTTCTTC.

The chain combines TRBV19 with TRBJ2-7; 7 nucleotides agree with TRBD1. The CDR3 length is 12 residues. Germline lookup yields CDR1 LNHDA and CDR2 SQIVND (reference sequence). V gave up 9 bases and J gave up 7 bases; unmatched junction bases: 9. CDR3 sequence: CASRQGRKEQYF. CDR3 DNA sequence: TGTGCCAGCCGACAGGGTCGGAAAGAGCAGTACTTC.

The chain's CDR3 is CASSETSGPYNEQFF. Here the CDR3 DNA reads TGCGCCAGCAGCGAGACTAGCGGGCCCTACAATGAGCAGTTCTTC. The chain links TRBV5-1 to TRBJ2-1; 10 bases match TRBD2. The J segment lost 2 bases and the V segment lost 4 bases, leaving 3 bases of the junction unmatched. The germline CDR1 and CDR2 sequences are SGHRS and YFSETQ. The CDR3 totals 15 residues.

CDR3 nucleotides: TGCGCCAGCAGCTTTGGGGCAGGGGCGAACACTGAAGCTTTCTTT. Its protein is CASSFGAGANTEAFF. The gene calls are TRBV5-1 and TRBJ1-1, with D perhaps matching TRBD1 (6 bases). V lost 2 bases and J 1 base, leaving 12 bases between the germline ends. Germline V gives CDR1 SGHRS, CDR2 YFSETQ. The CDR3 consists of 15 residues.

In this sample, this clone turned up once. The rearrangement links TRBV29-1 to TRBJ2-7; D is ambiguous. Trimming took off 7 bases at V and 5 bases at J, with 18 bases between the two ends. The germline V gene has CDR1 SQVTM and CDR2 ANQGSEA. The length of the CDR3 is 13 residues. CDR3 sequence: CSARVETPNEQYF. CDR3 bases: TGCAGCGCTAGAGTGGAGACGCCGAACGAGCAGTACTTC.

The V call is TRBV27, the J call TRBJ2-3; D gene unclear. From germline, CDR1 is MNHEY and CDR2 SMNVEV (reference sequence). The CDR3 is made up of 14 amino acids. The germline V and J ends were trimmed by 1 base and 0 bases, with 5 bases remaining between them. For the CDR3, the DNA is TGTGCCAGCAGTTTATGGGCTAGCACAGATACGCAGTATTTT. Translating gives CASSLWASTDTQYF.

This clone was seen more than once but under ten times. CDR3 sequence (DNA): TGTGCCAGCAGCTTAGACAGGGGAGTTTTCTACGAGCAGTACTTC. Translating it yields CASSLDRGVFYEQYF. The rearrangement links TRBV11-2 to TRBJ2-7; a weak D match, TRBD1 (6 bases). Deletions cut 0 bases from V and 3 bases from J, with 12 bases between. This CDR3 contains 15 residues. Germline V gene lookup returns CDR1 SGHAT and CDR2 FQNNGV.

This chain uses TRBV19 with TRBJ1-5; D is perhaps TRBD1 (6 bases). V was trimmed by 4 bases and J by 9 bases, leaving 34 bases between them. Germline values: CDR1 LNHDA, CDR2 SQIVND (reference sequence). CDR3 length: 20 residues. The CDR3 nucleotides read TGTGCCAGTAGTACAGCGAGGGGGACCGAAGAGTATCATCAGGATTCGCCCCAGCATTTT. This encodes CASSTARGTEEYHQDSPQHF.

The chain combines TRBV30 with TRBJ1-2; D may be TRBD1 (5 bases). The V end lost 0 bases, the J end lost 6 bases, and 17 bases lay between the germline ends. CDR1 is GTSNPN, CDR2 SVGIG, per germline (reference sequence). The length of the CDR3 is 15 residues. This chain's CDR3 is CAWSVRTGGVNGYTF. CDR3 DNA: TGTGCCTGGAGTGTACGAACAGGAGGGGTCAATGGCTACACCTTC.

V gene TRBV2 combines with J gene TRBJ2-7, with a tentative D call TRBD1 (6 bases). Trimming cost V 5 bases and J 2 bases, with 16 bases left between them. The CDR3 length is 15 residues. Germline-derived CDR1 and CDR2 are SNHLY and FYNNEI. The CDR3 here is CASSPSQQGPYEQYF. CDR3 nucleotides: TGTGCCAGCAGTCCTTCCCAACAGGGCCCCTACGAGCAGTACTTC.

The chain couples TRBV9 to TRBJ2-2; TRBD1 might be the D (5 bases). Trimming took 0 bases from V and 8 from J, leaving 14 bases between them. CDR1 SGDLS and CDR2 YYNGEE come from the germline V gene. The CDR3 spans 15 residues. The CDR3 DNA reads TGTGCCAGCAGCGTAGCTGGGGCGACTCCAGGGGAGCTGTTTTTT. Protein sequence: CASSVAGATPGELFF.

The chain couples TRBV13 to TRBJ2-7; 8 bases are a match to TRBD2. The germline V gene encodes CDR1 PRHDT and CDR2 FYEKMQ (reference sequence). V lost 2 bases, J lost 3 bases, and 6 bases stayed unmatched. The CDR3 extends over 15 amino acids. CDR3 residues: CASSLRRGGRYEQYF. CDR3 in DNA: TGTGCCAGCAGCTTACGACGGGGGGGTCGCTACGAGCAGTACTTC.

The chain joins TRBV19 to TRBJ2-1, with 13 bases identical to TRBD2. This CDR3 spans 15 amino acids. V was pared by 3 bases and J by 5 bases, with 1 base of the junction left unmatched. Germline V gene sequence: CDR1 LNHDA, CDR2 SQIVND (reference sequence). The CDR3: CASSIGTSGNNEQFF. CDR3 sequence (DNA): TGTGCCAGTAGTATTGGGACTAGCGGGAACAATGAGCAGTTCTTC.

This clone was seen a single time. The chain combines TRBV4-1 with TRBJ2-3; D is possibly TRBD2 (7 bases). Germline V gives CDR1 MGHRA, CDR2 YSYEKL. The V and J ends lost 5 bases and 10 bases respectively, with 16 bases between them. The CDR3 is 13 residues long. This CDR3 is CASSYEGGSAQYF. The CDR3 DNA reads as TGCGCCAGCAGCTACGAGGGGGGGAGTGCGCAGTATTTT.

The chain couples TRBV4-2 to TRBJ2-1; D is possibly TRBD2 (5 bases). The germline V gene encodes CDR1 LGHNA and CDR2 YNFKEQ. The ends were cut back, 0 bases at V and 4 bases at J, with 10 bases in the middle. The CDR3 length is 15 residues. CDR3 protein: CASSQDQLGYNEQFF. The CDR3 nucleotides are TGTGCCAGCAGCCAAGATCAACTAGGTTACAATGAGCAGTTCTTC.

This clone appeared a single time. The V gene is TRBV19, the J gene TRBJ2-1; a weak D match, TRBD2 (7 bases). Between the trimmed V and J ends, which lost 4 bases and 0 bases, there was a span of 19 bases. This CDR3 is 18 amino acids long. Looked up from germline, CDR1 is LNHDA and CDR2 is SQIVND (reference sequence). The CDR3 sequence is CASSRGLWGEGSYNEQFF. CDR3 nucleotide sequence: TGTGCCAGTAGTAGGGGGCTTTGGGGGGAGGGCTCCTACAATGAGCAGTTCTTC.

This clone was observed a single time. J is TRBJ1-1 and V is TRBV5-5; the D is unclear. This CDR3 has 14 amino acids. Germline CDR1 reads SGHKS; CDR2 reads YYEKEE (reference sequence). The V end lost 5 bases, the J end lost 0 bases, and 11 bases lay between the germline ends. CDR3 sequence (DNA): TGTGCCAGCAGTCCAATCCAGGTGAACACTGAAGCTTTCTTT. It encodes CASSPIQVNTEAFF.

The V and J genes are TRBV6-5 and TRBJ2-1, with 11 nucleotides matching TRBD2. CDR1 is MNHEY and CDR2 is SVGAGI in the germline V gene. CDR3 length equals 16 residues. J lost 5 bases, V lost 6 bases, and 9 bases had no gene match. CDR3 region: CASRYTLAGGHNEQFF. The CDR3, as DNA: TGTGCCAGCAGATACACCCTAGCGGGAGGTCACAATGAGCAGTTCTTC.

The chain is built from TRBV6-1 and TRBJ1-4; TRBD1 agrees at 9 bases. Germline assignment: CDR1 MNHNS and CDR2 SASEGT. CDR3 length equals 17 residues. V gave up 2 bases and J gave up 10 bases; unmatched junction bases: 14. The CDR3 DNA follows: TGTGCCAGCAGTGAATCTCGACCGGACAGGGGAGGGGGAAAACTGTTTTTT. Encoded protein: CASSESRPDRGGGKLFF.

This chain connects TRBV30 to TRBJ2-2; D not certain. Germline V gene data show CDR1 as GTSNPN and CDR2 as SVGIG (reference sequence). The CDR3 is made up of 15 amino acids. Trimming took 3 bases from V and 0 from J, leaving 11 bases between them. As DNA, the CDR3 is TGTGCCTGGAGCAAAGACACGACGAACACCGGGGAGCTGTTTTTT. Its translation: CAWSKDTTNTGELFF.